The 27 T cell receptor beta chains below were found in one sample sequenced in a study of blood T cells in healthy people across ages. A J-beta primer mix and a sample-barcoded 5' primer were used in a second PCR of about 7 to 12 cycles. TCRdb independently ran MiXCR on the 5' RACE reads; one entry per CDR3 protein. The table has about 540,000 distinct CDR3 sequences, 24% seen once. A further study also used this sample, focusing on T cells of mothers and their children.

Source material: blood. The receptor set was obtained from a boy aged 10-17 years in good health.

This clonotype was detected a few times. The V and J genes are TRBV5-1 and TRBJ1-1; D unresolved. The CDR3 runs 13 residues. V was clipped by 4 bases and J by 1 base, with 8 bases between them. Germline V gene data show CDR1 as SGHRS and CDR2 as YFSETQ. The CDR3 bases are TGCGCCAGCAGCGATGCGGAGAACACTGAAGCTTTCTTT. Translating it yields CASSDAENTEAFF.

This sequence joins TRBV7-2 and TRBJ2-5, with a tentative D call TRBD2 (7 bases). Matching the DNA end better, TRBJ2-1 makes the J call doubtful. There are 18 residues in the CDR3. Germline lookup yields CDR1 SGHTA and CDR2 FQGNSA. CDR3 region: CASSAGAFRGGAGNEQFF. The CDR3 DNA reads TGTGCCAGCAGCGCAGGCGCCTTCAGAGGGGGGGCGGGTAATGAGCAGTTCTTC.

V and J are TRBV4-1 and TRBJ2-2; D unresolved. Germline CDR1 is MGHRA and CDR2 is YSYEKL. This CDR3 has 15 amino acids. Trimming removed 1 base at V and 1 base at J, with 7 bases between. The CDR3 sequence is CASSQGLLNTGELFF. In DNA form, the CDR3 reads TGCGCCAGCAGCCAAGGTCTTCTGAACACCGGGGAGCTGTTTTTT.

Notes on this clonotype: An end of the junction does not agree with germline; a read error may underlie this. The chain carries TRBV7-2 and TRBJ2-7; 7 nucleotides line up with TRBD1. This CDR3 is 16 amino acids long. In germline, CDR1 is SGHTA, CDR2 FQGNSA. CDR3 protein: CVSSLTPDRTQYEQYF. As DNA, the CDR3 is TGTGTCAGCAGCTTAACCCCGGACAGGACCCAATACGAGCAGTACTTC.

This clonotype occurred many times. V and J are TRBV7-2 and TRBJ2-3; 11 bases line up with TRBD2. J lost 5 bases, V lost 6 bases, and 4 bases had no gene match. Germline lookup yields CDR1 SGHTA and CDR2 FQGNSA. This CDR3 is built from 14 residues. CDR3 coding DNA: TGTGCCAGCAGTTCAGGACTAGCGGGAGATACGCAGTATTTT. Its protein product is CASSSGLAGDTQYF.

The chain is built from TRBV9 and TRBJ2-1, with TRBD2 matching 8 bases. The CDR3 sequence is 18 residues long. With V trimmed by 3 bases and J by 10 bases, 21 bases remained unmatched. From germline, CDR1 is SGDLS and CDR2 YYNGEE. The CDR3 loop is CASSGGLVRIRGEGEQFF. CDR3 nucleotides: TGTGCCAGCAGCGGGGGACTAGTAAGAATCAGGGGTGAGGGGGAGCAGTTCTTC.

In this sample, this clonotype turned up a few times. Sequence at one end of the junction differs from germline and may be a read error. The J gene is TRBJ1-4, the V gene TRBV9, with 8 bases identical to TRBD1. This CDR3 is built from 13 residues. Germline loops: CDR1 SGDLS, CDR2 YYNGEE. The DNA of the CDR3 is TGTTCCAGCAGCGCCGGACAGGGTGAGGAACTGTTTTTT. Encoded protein: CSSSAGQGEELFF.

This clonotype appeared a few times. V is TRBV3-1 and J is TRBJ1-2; D gene ambiguous. The CDR3 runs 15 residues. The V end was cut by 0 bases, the J end by 1 base, with 9 bases between. CDR1 is LGHDT and CDR2 is YNNKEL in the germline V gene (reference sequence). The CDR3 DNA reads as TGTGCCAGCAGCCAAGATTCCGCGAATAACTATGGCTACACCTTC. Protein product: CASSQDSANNYGYTF. Using reference TRBV3-1 and TRBJ1-2 for the parts outside the CDR3, the full variable domain is DTAVSQTPKYLVTQMGNDKSIKCEQNLGHDTMYWYKQDSKKFLKIMFSYNNKELIINETVPNRFSPKSPDKAHLNLHINSLELGDSAVYFCASSQDSANNYGYTFGSGTRLTVV.

There are a few counts of this clonotype. The rearrangement uses TRBV2 and TRBJ1-1; D is unresolved. CDR1 is SNHLY, CDR2 FYNNEI, per germline. Trimming left V 4 bases short and J 10 bases short, with 13 bases between. This CDR3 region has 12 residues. DNA of the CDR3: TGTGCCAGCAGTGGTGCGTCCATGGGAGCTTTCTTT. This gives the protein CASSGASMGAFF.

This clonotype has just one count. The chain recombines TRBV11-2 with TRBJ2-3, with D maybe TRBD2 (5 bases). CDR1 is SGHAT, CDR2 FQNNGV, per germline. This CDR3 spans 14 amino acids. The V gene lost 4 bases and the J gene lost 2 bases, with 10 bases spanning the gap. CDR3 residues: CASSSLGNTDTQYF. DNA of the CDR3: TGTGCCAGCAGCTCACTAGGCAACACAGATACGCAGTATTTT.

The chain has TRBV7-2 and TRBJ2-5, with TRBD2 as a possible D gene (6 bases). CDR1 is SGHTA and CDR2 is FQGNSA in the germline V gene. Trimming took 5 bases from V and 4 from J, leaving 11 bases between them. The CDR3 is made up of 13 amino acids. The CDR3 loop is CASSEDGGETQYF. The CDR3, as DNA: TGTGCCAGCAGCGAGGACGGGGGAGAGACCCAGTACTTC.

This chain links TRBV7-3 with TRBJ2-5; no clear D gene. The V end was cut by 2 bases, the J end by 2 bases, with 12 bases between. The CDR3 contains 15 residues. Germline values: CDR1 SGHTA, CDR2 FQGTGA. CDR3 loop: CASSLLGTPQETQYF. CDR3 coding DNA: TGTGCCAGCAGCTTATTGGGAACCCCGCAAGAGACCCAGTACTTC.

This clonotype was detected many times. The CDR3 loop reads CASSSPGQGTYEQYF. CDR3 coding DNA: TGTGCCAGCAGCTCGCCGGGACAGGGGACCTACGAGCAGTACTTC. The chain links TRBV7-6 to TRBJ2-7, with 10 bases fitting TRBD1. The ends lost 4 bases at V and 2 bases at J; junction bases unmatched: 5. Germline lookup yields CDR1 SGHVS and CDR2 FNYEAQ. The CDR3 is made up of 15 amino acids.

V is TRBV2 and J is TRBJ1-1, with D possibly being TRBD1 (5 bases). Germline V gene data show CDR1 as SNHLY and CDR2 as FYNNEI. V was cut by 6 bases and J by 4 bases, with 21 bases left in between. CDR3 size: 16 residues. The CDR3 nucleotides are TGTGCCAGCAGCGACAAAGTGGACCAGGGCAGCACTGAAGCTTTCTTT. Encoded protein: CASSDKVDQGSTEAFF.

This clonotype occurred a few times. V gene TRBV7-2 combines with J gene TRBJ1-2; D call uncertain. Germline V gene sequence: CDR1 SGHTA, CDR2 FQGNSA. This CDR3 spans 13 amino acids. Deletions cut 3 bases from V and 7 bases from J, with 12 bases between. The DNA of the CDR3 is TGTGCCAGCAGCTTGCCATCGATAGGTGGCTACACCTTC. Translating gives CASSLPSIGGYTF.

The chain is built from TRBV6-2 or TRBV6-3 and TRBJ2-1; D gene unclear. The closer fit of TRBJ2-7 to the DNA end suggests the J call may be wrong. This CDR3 has 13 residues. Germline values: CDR1 MNHEY, CDR2 SVGEGT. The CDR3 spells CASSQPGSGEQYF. The CDR3 nucleotides are TGTGCCAGCAGCCAACCCGGGTCTGGCGAGCAGTACTTC.

The chain links TRBV28 to TRBJ2-5; maybe TRBD2 (6 bases). The CDR3 contains 16 residues. With 5 bases removed from V and 4 bases from J, the gap between germline ends came to 20 bases. The germline CDR1 and CDR2 sequences are MDHEN and SYDVKM. For the CDR3, the DNA is TGTGCCAGCAGTACCGCGGGACGGAACCTTGCAGAGACCCAGTACTTC. Translating it yields CASSTAGRNLAETQYF.

The rearrangement uses TRBV2 and TRBJ2-1; perhaps TRBD1 as D (6 bases). V was trimmed by 11 bases and J by 2 bases, leaving 19 bases between them. The CDR3 length is 15 residues. Germline assignment: CDR1 SNHLY and CDR2 FYNNEI. This chain's CDR3 is CAADGQGYAYNEQFF. The CDR3 nucleotides read TGTGCCGCGGACGGGCAGGGGTACGCCTACAATGAGCAGTTCTTC.

The chain joins TRBV29-1 to TRBJ1-4, with D perhaps TRBD1 (6 bases). CDR1 and CDR2 (germline): SQVTM, ANQGSEA. The CDR3 sequence is 14 residues long. V lost 6 bases and J lost 8, with 19 bases in between. The CDR3 sequence: CSVDLGQKGEKLFF. In nucleotides, the CDR3 is TGCAGCGTCGACCTGGGACAAAAAGGGGAAAAACTGTTTTTT.

The genes are TRBV6-7 and TRBJ1-4; the D is unclear. TRBV6-7 is assigned to the ORF class and has an uncertain function. Trimming took off 6 bases at V and 8 bases at J, with 10 bases between the two ends. The CDR3 consists of 12 residues. The CDR3 region is CASSRYAEKLFF. The CDR3 DNA is TGTGCCAGCAGCCGGTATGCGGAAAAACTGTTTTTT.

Comment on this clonotype: Germline and junction disagree at one end, which may indicate a read error. This chain connects TRBV29-1 to TRBJ1-1; D might be TRBD1 (5 bases). Germline V CDR1 and CDR2: SQVTM, ANQGSEA. The CDR3 runs 13 residues. The CDR3 region is CSAEGYLDTEAFF. The CDR3 DNA reads as TGCAGCGCCGAGGGTTATTTGGACACCGAAGCTTTCTTT.

About this clonotype itself: The germline gene is not matched at one end of the junction; a read error may be the cause. The chain joins TRBV6-2 or TRBV6-3 to TRBJ2-1; the match to TRBD2 covers 9 bases. TRBJ2-7 explains the end of the DNA better; the J call may be wrong. The CDR3 runs to 14 residues. The V gene's germline CDR1 is MNHEY and CDR2 SVGEGT. Here the CDR3 reads CASRAGGPSYEQYF. The CDR3, as DNA: TGTGCTAGCAGAGCGGGGGGCCCCTCCTACGAGCAGTACTTC.

The gene calls are TRBV20-1 and TRBJ2-4; D uncertain. Germline V gene lookup returns CDR1 DFQATT and CDR2 SNEGSKA (reference sequence). The CDR3 has 10 amino acids. V lost 1 base and J 9 bases, leaving 4 bases between the germline ends. CDR3 protein: CSARGSIQYF. The CDR3 DNA reads TGCAGTGCTAGAGGCAGCATTCAGTACTTC.

The chain couples TRBV7-2 to TRBJ2-4, with no clear D. V dropped 4 bases and J dropped 4 bases, with 8 bases sitting between them. Germline V lookup: CDR1 SGHTA, CDR2 FQGNSA. The CDR3 loop spans 13 amino acids. This chain's CDR3 is CASSSSKKNIQYF. The DNA for the CDR3 is TGTGCCAGCAGCTCCTCCAAGAAAAACATTCAGTACTTC.

This clonotype is a singleton in its sample. The CDR3 ends on some other residue instead of the conserved phenylalanine or tryptophan, so this is likely a read error. The J gene is TRBJ2-1, the V gene TRBV29-1; 8 bases match TRBD2. The ends lost 7 bases at V and 9 bases at J; junction bases unmatched: 14. Looked up from germline, CDR1 is SQVTM and CDR2 is ANQGSEA. The length of the CDR3 is 14 residues. The CDR3 here is CSAPGLGKFGEQFI. The CDR3 DNA sequence: TGCAGCGCACCGGGACTAGGGAAATTCGGTGAGCAGTTCATC.

This clonotype was found a few times. The chain uses TRBV5-1 and TRBJ2-3; 13 bases are a match to TRBD2. Germline lookup yields CDR1 SGHRS and CDR2 YFSETQ. The CDR3 is made up of 15 amino acids. V was pared by 5 bases and J by 3 bases, with 3 bases of the junction left unmatched. The CDR3 DNA reads TGCGCCAGCAGGCTGGGACTAGCGGGGACAGATACGCAGTATTTT. Its translation is CASRLGLAGTDTQYF.

The V and J genes are TRBV7-8 and TRBJ1-2; D not resolved. The CDR3 length is 17 residues. The germline V gene encodes CDR1 SGHVS and CDR2 FQNEAQ. V was pared by 5 bases and J by 3 bases, with 22 bases between. The CDR3 reads CASSRVAGIVDYYGYTF. CDR3 in DNA: TGTGCCAGCAGCCGAGTCGCCGGGATAGTCGATTACTATGGCTACACCTTC.